Described below is a single T cell receptor beta chain sequence and its context. The target antigen is unknown. TCRdb's table, derived via immunoSEQ multiplex PCR, lists solely in-frame clones and lacks some. Of several thousand clones listed, approximately 72% are singletons. This sample was included in a study of tumor-infiltrating lymphocytes in localized non-small cell lung cancer. Background on the study: Each patient gave resected tumor and non-adjacent uninvolved lung tissue.

Germline V gene sequence: CDR1 LNHDA, CDR2 SQIVND (reference sequence). This CDR3 is 14 amino acids long. V was pared by 6 bases and J by 6 bases, with 17 bases between. Study observations and caveats: Technical variation could not be separated from intratumor heterogeneity here. Tumor T-cell fraction was not associated with recurrence-free survival. TCR sequencing covered a subset of patients with enough tissue.

This sequence originates from a human donor with non-small cell lung cancer. The sequencing sample was made of lung tumor tissue. The rearrangement joins TRBV19 to TRBJ1-1; D remains unclear. CDR3: CASSNLKTQAEAFF. The CDR3 DNA reads as TGTGCCAGTAGCAACCTTAAGACCCAGGCTGAAGCTTTCTTT.